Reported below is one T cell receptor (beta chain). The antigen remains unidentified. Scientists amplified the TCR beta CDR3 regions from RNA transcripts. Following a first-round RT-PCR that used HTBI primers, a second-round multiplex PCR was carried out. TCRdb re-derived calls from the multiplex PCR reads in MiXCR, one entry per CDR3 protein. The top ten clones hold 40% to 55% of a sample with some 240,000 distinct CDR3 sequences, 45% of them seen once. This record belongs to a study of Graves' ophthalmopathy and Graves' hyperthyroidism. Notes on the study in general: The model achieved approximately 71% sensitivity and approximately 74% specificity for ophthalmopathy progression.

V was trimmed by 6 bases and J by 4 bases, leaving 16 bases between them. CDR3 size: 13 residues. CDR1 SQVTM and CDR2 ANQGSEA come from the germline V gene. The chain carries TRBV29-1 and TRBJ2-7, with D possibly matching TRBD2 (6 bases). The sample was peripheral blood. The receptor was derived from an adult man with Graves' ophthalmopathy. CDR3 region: CSVIADSQYEQYF. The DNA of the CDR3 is TGCAGCGTGATAGCGGATTCTCAATACGAGCAGTACTTC.